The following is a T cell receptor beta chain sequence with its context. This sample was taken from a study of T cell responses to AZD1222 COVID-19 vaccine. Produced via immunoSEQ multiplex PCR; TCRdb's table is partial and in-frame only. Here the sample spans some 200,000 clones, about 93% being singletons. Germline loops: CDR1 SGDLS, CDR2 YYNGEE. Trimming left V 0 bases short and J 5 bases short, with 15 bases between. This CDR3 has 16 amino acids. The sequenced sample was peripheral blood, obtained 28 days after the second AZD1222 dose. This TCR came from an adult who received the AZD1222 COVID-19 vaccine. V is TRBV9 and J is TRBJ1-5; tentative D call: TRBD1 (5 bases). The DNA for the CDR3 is TGTGCCAGCAGCGTAGAGGGTCAGGGCGCCGATCAGCCCCAGCATTTT. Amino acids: CASSVEGQGADQPQHF.